This TCR beta chain was identified during a study of cytomegalovirus exposure and HLA in healthy donors (TCRdb year 2017). Some background on the complete study: An earlier analysis of approximately 640 of the donors reported more than 250 Gb of sequence data and some 100 million unique TCR beta sequences from roughly 200 million T cells. An early release that covered more than 550 HLA-typed donors contained approximately 300 gigabases of sequencing data and tens of millions of unique TCR sequences. Among the approximately 430 genotyped donors, roughly 80% belonged to the genetic ancestry cluster associated with self-reported Caucasian donors. The study aimed to test whether signatures of past pathogen exposure could be identified by cataloging public T cell receptors. Using immunosequencing, the study profiled T cell repertoires from fewer than 850 subjects and related those repertoires to cytomegalovirus serostatus. Besides the first cohort of more than 650 subjects, a separate validation cohort made up of 120 different subjects was used. The study combined high-throughput TCR immunosequencing, statistical association of individual TCRs with disease status, and machine learning to predict cytomegalovirus infection status. A later analysis re-examined previously published TCR beta repertoires from just over 650 donors and added high-resolution HLA genotyping to investigate patterns of TCR occurrence. The later analysis used no new phenotypic data to find candidate immune exposures, relying instead on TCR beta sequences and their occurrence across donors. In an earlier analysis of roughly 580 of the donors, high-throughput TCR beta sequencing was used to judge whether each TCR beta V gene segment behaved as functional or pseudogenic. Donor age, sex, ethnicity and CMV serostatus were compiled alongside the repertoire data. Genome-wide SNP genotypes for about 65% of the 666 donors were used in a later genetic analysis, which treated that subset as a discovery cohort. All discovery cohort repertoires had been generated on a single sequencing platform. HLA typing included class I and class II loci at four-digit resolution. The number of typed donors differed by locus: about 620-640 for A, B, C, DRB1 and DQB1; 500 to 550 for DQA1; 600 to 610 for DPA1; and around 450 for DPB1. Because of strong linkage in the cohort, roughly five DR-DQ haplotypes were treated as single units for association and clustering. Among a few hundred genotyped donors of the cohort, an average of around 240,000 unique TCR beta nucleotide sequences were sequenced per donor, around 20% of them non-productive.

About this clone: Its target antigen remains unknown. No per-base quality is available; no much larger clone lies one base away.

The cohort consisted of 666 healthy bone marrow donors. At the time of sampling, all cohort members were nominally healthy, though unrecorded immune exposures were likely present. The donor tested CMV seronegative, placing the donor among the roughly 340 seronegative members of the cohort. Each donor provided a peripheral blood sample, and peripheral blood mononuclear cells were used for TCR beta sequencing. The Qiagen DNeasy Blood Extraction Kit was used to extract genomic DNA from the blood cell samples. CDR3 length: 14 amino acids, cysteine to phenylalanine. Only the CDR3 region is kept as DNA, spanning 42 bases read in frame from base 1. Trimming at the junction amounts to 1 base on V and 5 bases on J, and the germline ends lie 12 bases apart. Taken from the germline V gene (reference sequence), the CDR1 and CDR2 loops are LNHNV and YYDKDF. The research as a whole found: Immune exposure information for the cohort was limited to CMV serostatus. Assigning TCR associations to individual alleles was difficult when HLA alleles, especially DR and DQ, strongly co-occurred. Across donors, most TCR sequences were observed very rarely, whereas some public TCRs were present in many individuals. A few of the identified cytomegalovirus-associated TCR beta chains were confirmed in vitro to be specific for cytomegalovirus antigens. A later analysis reported that several top co-occurrence clusters appeared linked to parvovirus B19, influenza, CMV and Epstein-Barr virus. In a later genetic analysis, fewer N-insertions in productive TCRs were reported among donors in an Asian-associated ancestry cluster than the roughly 640-donor mean. A further reported finding was that TCR beta sequences accurately predicted the HLA-A and HLA-B alleles for most subjects in the first cohort. According to a later analysis, TCR association rates differed among HLA loci, with DRB1 alleles showing the most associated TCRs and HLA-C alleles showing the fewest. This cohort had only TCR beta chains sequenced, and the lack of alpha or paired-chain data limited which features could be detected. In a later analysis, around 17,000 TCR beta sequences were associated with specific HLA alleles at a false discovery rate of 0.05. Because the 87-base-pair reads could not distinguish some IMGT-functional V segments, including TRBV6-2 and TRBV6-3, those segments were excluded. V-gene and J-gene trimming of TCR beta chains was associated with a missense DCLRE1C variant in a later genetic analysis, and the association was replicated in an independent cohort. An earlier analysis of some 560 of the donors showed that most TCR beta V segments appeared in productive rearrangements either about 87% or about 30% of the time, which broadly matched IMGT annotations. In a later analysis, HLA-associated TCR beta chains showed more clonal expansion and lower generation probabilities than non-associated chains that were equally common. The authors suggested that the approach could potentially be extended to other disease states and immunological phenotypes. Correlated functional status among segregating V segments might reflect linkage disequilibrium, but an unknown experimental factor could not be ruled out. Because counts were too low, 15 or so rarely observed V segments, including chromosome 9 orphons, were excluded from the earlier analysis of a few hundred of the donors. Cytomegalovirus status was reported to be diagnosed by the classifier with high specificity and sensitivity in both the original and validation cohorts. Because some donors lacked HLA typing at each locus, the association tests relied only on the typed subset. Roughly uniform sequencing depth across donors was assumed in presence/absence analyses, although this assumption may not hold. A cluster of highly shared sequence variants was judged likely to be a technical artifact of the sequencing pipeline. According to a later analysis, most CMV-associated TCR beta chains appeared to be HLA-restricted, and the HLA associations seemed to be driven largely by CMV exposure. The study listed 150 to 200 TCR beta chains as associated with cytomegalovirus.

Library creation used the immunoSEQ multiplex PCR assay. The multiplex PCR relied on a mix of 60 forward primers for TCR Vbeta segments and 13 reverse primers for TCR Jbeta segments. A multiplex PCR assay on genomic DNA amplified the CDR3 region of rearranged TCR beta genes. The amplified TCR beta libraries were sequenced on the Illumina HiSeq System as 87-base-pair reads. As for the authors' bioinformatics: In a later analysis, 70 million to 95 million unique TCR beta chains were counted across the roughly 670 repertoires, and roughly 11 million of these chains were shared by at least two donors. Raw reads were error-corrected and collapsed into unique sequences by a nearest-neighbor algorithm in which closely related sequences were merged to remove PCR and sequencing errors. CDR3 sequences were aligned to IMGT reference sequences to assign V, D and J gene segments. For a sequence to be retained, a match of at least six nucleotides to both a V gene segment and a J gene segment was required. A rearrangement counted as productive if the CDR3 had no stop codons and remained in frame with V and J, and every other rearrangement counted as non-productive. Following IMGT convention, CDR3 was defined as the stretch from the second conserved V-encoded cysteine up to the conserved J-encoded phenylalanine. The earlier analysis of 500 to 600 of the donors excluded sequences that lacked an unambiguous match to a single V gene segment. In an earlier analysis of 587 of the donors, V segments were called functional above 56.7% productive rearrangements and were called segregating when the between-donor standard deviation exceeded 5%. To diagnose cytomegalovirus status from the catalog of TCR beta chain sequences, a statistical classification framework was built. V and J gene assignment, in a later analysis, came from comparing TCR nucleotide sequences with IMGT/GENE-DB human TR gene sequences. The TCRdist pipeline was used in a later analysis to assign CDR3 sequences and most-parsimonious VDJ recombination scenarios. A later analysis defined each TCR beta chain by its CDR3 amino acid sequence plus V-gene family, and excluded reads lacking a unique V-gene family. In a later analysis, nearly 600 highly shared, low-generation-probability nucleotide sequences were removed to address suspected cross-contamination and a sequencing artifact. In a later analysis, a clonal expansion index for each public chain was calculated from normalized within-repertoire ranks of inferred template counts. A later analysis computed generation probabilities with a VDJ recombination model fitted to out-of-frame rearrangements, and checked the results against IGoR. In a later analysis, hypergeometric tests were used to score TCR-TCR, TCR-HLA and TCR-CMV co-occurrence, with a repertoire-size bias correction applied to TCR pairs. A later analysis estimated false discovery rates by permuting HLA or CMV assignments 20 times. In a later analysis, co-occurring TCRs were grouped using DBSCAN, and TCRdist sequence similarity was added for clustering within HLA-allele-positive subsets. For co-occurrence clustering, repertoires with fewer than 30,000 or more than 120,000 public chains were excluded, along with a handful of repertoires with anomalous nucleotide sharing. Drawn from immuneACCESS, this table holds only the in-frame rearrangements with V and J called that TCRdb kept. Clones are partly lost; checked studies trace under half to an unresolved V gene and leave the rest unexplained. V and J calls and clone size come straight from that table; D and trimming were deduced from the DNA. Across this sample there are approximately 250,000 clones, with roughly 78% seen only once. About 0.45% of the sample is taken by the ten largest.

In this chain, TRBV15 is recombined with TRBJ2-7; the D gene is possibly TRBD1, with 7 bases matching. The source of this sequence is a boy younger than 18 in good health and CMV-seronegative. Sequencing was carried out using PBMCs. Here is the DNA: TGTGCCACCAGCAGAGTCAGGGGGGTCCACGAGCAGTACTTC. This is translated as CATSRVRGVHEQYF. When the CDR3 is completed using the reference TRBV15 and TRBJ2-7 genes on either side, the full variable domain is DAMVIQNPRYQVTQFGKPVTLSCSQTLNHNVMYWYQQKSSQAPKLLFHYYDKDFNNEADTPDNFQSRRPNTSFCFLDIRSPGLGDTAMYLCATSRVRGVHEQYFGPGTRLTVT.